Shown below are 8 T cell receptor beta chains from a single sample sequenced in a study of STAT5B mutations in CD4+ large granular lymphocyte leukemia. Sequencing was performed with immunoSEQ multiplex PCR; in TCRdb, only in-frame clones are kept and a portion is missing. The data show about 35,000 clones, approximately 80% seen once. The sample taken for sequencing was CD4+ T cells from blood buffy coats. The source of these receptors is a human donor in good health.

The CDR3 DNA sequence: TGTGCCAGCAGCCCAGGACAGGTAGGGATCTACGAGCAGTACTTC. This translates into CASSPGQVGIYEQYF. V and J are TRBV2 and TRBJ2-7; 7 bases are a match to TRBD1. J lost 3 bases, V lost 6 bases, and 11 bases had no gene match. Germline V CDR1 and CDR2: SNHLY, FYNNEI. The CDR3 totals 15 residues.

The J gene is TRBJ1-2, the V gene TRBV10-3; D is unresolved. Deletions cut 2 bases from V and 5 bases from J, with 9 bases between. This CDR3 has 13 amino acids. Germline-derived CDR1 and CDR2 are ENHRY and SYGVKD. The CDR3 reads CAISETTEYGYTF. The CDR3, as DNA: TGTGCCATCAGTGAGACGACGGAATATGGCTACACCTTC.

This clone was seen a handful of times. V gene TRBV2 combines with J gene TRBJ2-1; TRBD2 matches at 7 bases. With 3 bases clipped from V and 8 bases from J, the junction kept 4 bases outside the gene matches. CDR1 and CDR2 (germline): SNHLY, FYNNEI. CDR3 length equals 13 residues. CDR3 DNA sequence: TGTGCCAGCAGTGATAGAGGACTAGATGAGCAGTTCTTC. Its translation: CASSDRGLDEQFF.

The genes are TRBV6-1 and TRBJ2-2; D may be TRBD1 or TRBD2 (6 bases each). Germline values: CDR1 MNHNS, CDR2 SASEGT. This CDR3 spans 18 amino acids. Trimming cost V 4 bases and J 3 bases, with 21 bases left between them. The CDR3 spells CASSGRNVGGGYTGELFF. The CDR3 bases are TGTGCCAGCAGTGGACGCAACGTCGGGGGCGGTTACACCGGGGAGCTGTTTTTT.

The rearrangement joins TRBV11-2 to TRBJ2-5, with D hard to call. TRBJ2-7 explains the end of the DNA better; the J call may be wrong. CDR1 is SGHAT, CDR2 FQNNGV, per germline. The CDR3 loop spans 13 amino acids. This CDR3 is CASSLAPTYEQYF. As DNA, the CDR3 is TGTGCCAGCAGCTTAGCGCCAACCTACGAGCAGTACTTC.

The chain recombines TRBV18 with TRBJ2-3; D possibly corresponds to TRBD2 (5 bases). From germline, CDR1 is KGHSH and CDR2 LQKENI. Between the trimmed V and J ends, which lost 3 bases and 4 bases, there was a span of 17 bases. The CDR3 covers 16 residues. CDR3 bases: TGTGCCAGCTCACCCCCCGGGAAGGGAAGGGCAGATACGCAGTATTTT. Protein: CASSPPGKGRADTQYF. Full variable domain (remainder filled in from reference TRBV18 and TRBJ2-3): NAGVMQNPRHLVRRRGQEARLRCSPMKGHSHVYWYRQLPEEGLKFMVYLQKENIIDESGMPKERFSAEFPKEGPSILRIQQVVRGDSAAYFCASSPPGKGRADTQYFGPGTRLTVL.

This clone was picked up one time. The CDR3 nucleotides are TGTGCCAGCAGCTCAAACAGGGAAACCAACGAGCAGTACTTC. Residues: CASSSNRETNEQYF. This chain connects TRBV7-2 to TRBJ2-7; D might be TRBD1 (6 bases). The germline CDR1 and CDR2 sequences are SGHTA and FQGNSA. CDR3 length: 14 amino acids. Trimming left V 4 bases short and J 5 bases short, with 15 bases between.

The gene calls are TRBV18 and TRBJ2-5; D remains ambiguous. Per the germline V gene, CDR1 is KGHSH and CDR2 is LQKENI. The CDR3 extends over 14 amino acids. V was trimmed by 4 bases and J by 1 base, leaving 10 bases between them. The CDR3 is CASSLAVTQETQYF. The DNA of the CDR3 is TGTGCCAGCTCACTCGCCGTGACCCAAGAGACCCAGTACTTC.